Listed here is a single T cell receptor beta chain. It lacks a known antigen. Per-nucleotide qualities are absent, and no much larger clonotype sits a single base away. The data stem from a study of Ad26.COV2.S vaccination and SARS-CoV-2 variants (TCRdb year 2021). In terms of the full investigation: Donors in the vaccine arm were drawn from COV1001, a phase I-IIa trial of Ad26.COV2.S in healthy adults that was multicentre, randomized, double-blind and placebo-controlled. The specificity and breadth of SARS-CoV-2-reactive T cell receptors after Ad26.COV2.S vaccination were assessed by TCRbeta repertoire sequencing. Investigators did not know the trial group allocation while performing experiments and assessing outcomes. The TCR-sequenced set comprised approximately 30 samples: some 20 Ad26.COV2.S vaccine recipients, 5 placebo recipients and 8 SARS-CoV-2 convalescent individuals. Participants in the trial were split at random into five groups of five each, receiving low-dose or high-dose Ad26.COV2.S once or twice, or else placebo on both occasions. Ad26.COV2.S was given intramuscularly at 5x10^10 or 1x10^11 viral particles, as a single shot or as two shots 56 days apart. Overall study outcomes, separate from this receptor: Compared with placebo recipients, Ad26.COV2.S recipients showed higher spike-specific TCR breadth (P = 0.0014). The study was not powered to compare responses between vaccine doses or regimens. Substantial breadth of spike-specific CD8+ and CD4+ T cell responses was reported after vaccination. The authors noted that total T cell responses may have been underestimated by the TCR breadth and depth analyses. Non-spike TCR breadth was comparable between vaccine and placebo recipients, consistent with the vaccine containing only spike.

The treatment or condition label here, explained by the study, means: roughly 18 received Ad26.COV2.S at low or high dose, single or two shots; about 5 received placebo; per-sample allocation not given. For vaccine and placebo recipients, the sequenced repertoires came from samples collected on day 63 after the first injection. In Cohort 1b, 20 to 25 adults aged 18-55 years were enrolled at a single site in Boston, USA, between 29 July and 7 August 2020. Ad26.COV2.S was a replication-incompetent adenovirus type 26 vector that expressed a prefusion-stabilized SARS-CoV-2 spike protein derived from the original Wuhan strain. The immunoSEQ Assay was the method used to sequence TCRbeta CDR3 regions. After extraction, genomic DNA underwent amplification by bias-controlled multiplex PCR, followed by high-throughput sequencing. From the authors' description of their analysis: To quantify the absolute abundance of every unique TCRbeta CDR3 region, sequences were collapsed and filtered. Usable DNA was measured by amplifying reference genes present in all nucleated cells, and TCRbeta template counts were normalized to that usable DNA to estimate T cell fraction. Repertoire TCRs were annotated as SARS-CoV-2-specific when V gene, CDR3 amino acid sequence and J gene were exactly matched to a known reactive TCR set. The reference SARS-CoV-2 TCR set was derived from MIRA and filtered for enrichment in COVID-19-positive ImmuneCODE repertoires, a step that removed public or cross-reactive TCRs. Using the MIRA antigens, annotated TCRs were further analysed by specific ORF or by position within an ORF. Depth was the summed frequency of annotated unique rearrangements, while breadth was defined as annotated unique rearrangements over total unique productive rearrangements. Two-sided Wilcoxon rank-sum tests were applied when comparing TCR breadth between groups. The table comes from immuneACCESS by way of TCRdb, which keeps in-frame sequences with V and J called. Part of the clones is missing from these tables; in studies checked, under half for an unresolved V gene and the rest for unknown reasons. V and J calls and clone size are those listed in that table; D and trimming were worked out from the DNA. Counted in this sample were around 450,000 clones; roughly 90% of them appeared once. The ten largest make up 9% to 15% of the sample.

In the germline V gene (reference sequence), CDR1 corresponds to SEHNR and CDR2 to FQNEAQ. V is shortened by 5 bases, J by 6 bases, and the region joining them spans 14 bases. The cysteine opens and the phenylalanine closes a CDR3 of 15 amino acids. Only CDR3 DNA is held: 45 bases, read in frame from base 1. This clonotype was obtained from a person aged 18-65 years who received the Ad26.COV2.S COVID-19 vaccine or a placebo. Sequenced here: peripheral blood, sampled in a trial of Ad26.COV2.S vaccine versus placebo. The chain joins TRBV7-9 to TRBJ1-6, with the D gene call left open. The CDR3 has the sequence CASSRADGINSPLHF. The DNA sequence reads TGTGCCAGCAGCCGCGCCGACGGGATTAATTCACCCCTCCACTTT.